This paragraph covers one T cell receptor beta chain sequence. The length of the CDR3 is 14 residues. CDR1 and CDR2 from the germline V gene are KGHSH and LQKENI. V was clipped by 3 bases and J by 4 bases; unmatched bases: 0. This record comes from a study of cytomegalovirus exposure and HLA in healthy donors. The repertoire was sequenced with immunoSEQ multiplex PCR; TCRdb's copy has only in-frame clones and lacks some. Of some 140,000 clones in the sample, 70% to 90% were seen once. This TCR came from a woman aged 25 to 39 in good health and CMV-seronegative. V is TRBV18 and J is TRBJ1-1, with TRBD1 identical over 12 bases. Source material: PBMCs. CDR3 nucleotides: TGTGCCAGCTCACCGGGACAGGGGGCCACTGAAGCTTTCTTT. This codes for CASSPGQGATEAFF.